In this sample, the clone carrying this TCR beta chain turned up many times. The target antigen is unknown. Synthesis of cDNA was accomplished via 5'RACE employing 10-nucleotide random UMIs. Every sequencing run produced over 200 million TCR-beta sequences, and the sequences from any one run covered 15-18 subjects. In TCRdb, the 5' RACE reads were re-called with MiXCR into one record per CDR3 protein. The table has 40,000 to 45,000 distinct CDR3 sequences, roughly 13% seen once; the top ten hold 1.3%. The data stem from a study of neurological immune-mediated disorders. General study points: TCR clonal expansion peaked in HTLV-1-associated myelopathy patients and was lowest in multiple sclerosis patients.

The unsorted libraries originated from 2 million PBMCs kept at -80 C. Sequencing was performed on PBMCs. This receptor was identified in a female donor in good health.

In DNA, the CDR3 is TGTGCCAGCACCCTCGGGGAGACCCAGTACTTC. Translated: CASTLGETQYF. The V and J genes are TRBV12-3 or TRBV12-4 and TRBJ2-5; D is unresolved. V was trimmed by 7 bases and J by 5 bases, leaving 8 bases between them. The CDR3 runs 11 residues.